This T cell receptor beta chain was observed in a study of OX40 agonist ivuxolimab in advanced cancers. Looking at the study overall: The costimulatory receptor OX40 (CD134) was targeted by ivuxolimab, a fully human IgG2 agonistic monoclonal antibody. Intravenous ivuxolimab was administered to patients every 2 weeks at six dose levels: 0.01, 0.1, 0.3, 1.5, 3 and 10 mg/kg. Of the 50 to 55 dose-escalation patients, hepatocellular carcinoma was present in roughly 19, melanoma in approximately 15, renal cell carcinoma in 9 and head and neck cancer in 9. In the dose-escalation cohort, 75% to 85% of patients were male, and the mean age was 60 years with a range of about 20 to 80. Patients were allowed to have had prior anti-PD-1, anti-PD-L1 or anti-CTLA-4 therapy, and 40% of the dose-escalation patients had been treated with checkpoint inhibitors. Partial responses were achieved by three dose-escalation patients, of whom one had hepatocellular carcinoma and two had cutaneous melanoma. Peripheral TCRbeta sequencing was intended to test whether TCR sequence diversity was altered and clonal T-cell expansion was caused by ivuxolimab. The monotherapy dose-escalation portion (N of about 50 patients) of the phase I ivuxolimab trial is reported in the paper. What the study reported, not specific to this receptor: Low levels of normalized T-cell clonal expansion were also shown by some nonresponding patients. At doses from 0.1 to 3.0 mg/kg, clonal expansion was seen in both CD4+ and CD8+ blood T cells between baseline and week 6. The antigen specificity of the clonally expanded peripheral T cells was not determined. In the 0.1-3.0 mg/kg groups, partial responders were among the patients with the lowest normalized peripheral clonal expansion, particularly in CD8+ T cells. After ivuxolimab, CD8+ T cells had more expanded clones than CD4+ T cells on average.

For this clone: Its target antigen remains unknown. There are no base qualities to consult, and no much larger clone falls within one base.

Genomic DNA was isolated from the sorted cells so that the TCRbeta CDR3 region could be sequenced. TCRbeta CDR3 regions were sequenced using the immunoSEQ Assay. Entries here come from immuneACCESS through TCRdb and include only in-frame sequences with V and J called. Some clones fail to appear in such tables; in the studies checked, an unresolved V gene covers under half of the shortfall, and the cause of the remainder is unknown. This sample gives about 27,000 clones in total; roughly 80% of them show up just once. Approximately 15% of the sample is taken by the ten largest. The trial excluded patients who had a history of autoimmune disease or were on systemic immunosuppression. Peripheral blood for TCR sequencing was collected from all dose cohorts at baseline, on cycle 4 day 1, and on cycle 7 day 1. The samples were drawn from a first-in-human, open-label, multicenter phase I dose-escalation trial of ivuxolimab. Adults with locally advanced or metastatic head and neck squamous cell, hepatocellular, melanoma or renal cell carcinoma were enrolled in the trial. Before TCR sequencing, CD4+ and CD8+ T cells were separately sorted from peripheral blood.

V lost 5 bases and J lost 4 bases, and the count of bases not matched to a germline gene is 6. CDR1 and CDR2, per the germline V gene, are KGHSH and LQKENI. Counted from cysteine to phenylalanine, this CDR3 has 15 amino acids. Left in the record is the CDR3 DNA by itself, 45 bases read in frame from the first base. This TCR was recovered from an adult with an advanced solid tumor such as melanoma, head and neck, liver or kidney cancer. Sequenced here: CD4+ or CD8+ T cells sorted from blood, sampled in a trial of the OX40 agonist ivuxolimab. Recombination linked TRBV18 to TRBJ2-3, and 10 junction bases match TRBD1. The DNA sequence follows: TGTGCCAGCTCATCTCGGACAGGGGGTGCAGATACGCAGTATTTT. Its product reads: CASSSRTGGADTQYF.